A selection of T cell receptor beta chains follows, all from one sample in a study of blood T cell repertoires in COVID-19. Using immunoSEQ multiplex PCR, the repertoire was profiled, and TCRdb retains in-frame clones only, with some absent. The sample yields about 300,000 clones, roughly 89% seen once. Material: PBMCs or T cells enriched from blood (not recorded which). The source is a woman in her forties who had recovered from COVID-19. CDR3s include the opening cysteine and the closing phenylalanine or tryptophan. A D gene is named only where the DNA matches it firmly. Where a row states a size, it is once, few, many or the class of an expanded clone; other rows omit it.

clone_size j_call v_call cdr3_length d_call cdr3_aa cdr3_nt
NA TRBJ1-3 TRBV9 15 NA CASSREAISGNTIYF TGTGCCAGCAGCAGAGAAGCGATCTCTGGAAACACCATATATTTT
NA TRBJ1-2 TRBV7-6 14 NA CASSLDQGNYGYTF TGTGCCAGCAGCTTAGACCAGGGAAACTATGGCTACACCTTC
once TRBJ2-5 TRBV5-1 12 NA CASRTNQETQYF TGCGCCAGCAGGACAAACCAAGAGACCCAGTACTTC
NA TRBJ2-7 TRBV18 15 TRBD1 CASSPTGTGVTEQYF TGTGCCAGCTCACCCACCGGGACAGGGGTTACCGAGCAGTACTTC
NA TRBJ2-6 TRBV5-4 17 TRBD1 CASSISDRGSGANVLTF TGTGCCAGCAGCATTTCGGACAGGGGCTCTGGGGCCAACGTCCTGACTTTC
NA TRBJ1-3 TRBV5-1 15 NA CASRSSLLSGNTIYF TGCGCCAGCAGGTCTAGCCTCCTCTCTGGAAACACCATATATTTT
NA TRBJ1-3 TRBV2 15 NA CASSEDRTSGNTIYF TGTGCCAGCAGTGAAGACCGGACATCTGGAAACACCATATATTTT
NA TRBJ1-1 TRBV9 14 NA CASSVGGRHTEAFF TGTGCCAGCAGCGTAGGAGGGCGACACACTGAAGCTTTCTTT
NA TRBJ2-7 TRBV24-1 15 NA CATSDFRQGRDEQYF TGTGCCACCAGTGATTTTCGCCAGGGCAGGGACGAGCAGTACTTC
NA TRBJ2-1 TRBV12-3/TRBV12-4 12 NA CASSLARVEQFF TGTGCCAGCAGTTTAGCCCGGGTTGAGCAGTTCTTC
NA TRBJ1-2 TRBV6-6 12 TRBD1 CASAGQGEGYTF TGTGCCAGCGCGGGACAGGGGGAAGGCTACACCTTC
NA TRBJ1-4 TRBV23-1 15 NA CASSPRVLIPEKLFF TGCGCCAGCAGCCCCCGGGTCCTCATTCCTGAAAAACTGTTTTTT
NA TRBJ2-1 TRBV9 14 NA CASSVVGGNNEQFF TGTGCCAGCAGCGTAGTGGGGGGAAACAATGAGCAGTTCTTC
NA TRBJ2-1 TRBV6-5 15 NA CASRTDSFSYNEQFF TGTGCCAGCAGGACCGACAGTTTCTCCTACAATGAGCAGTTCTTC
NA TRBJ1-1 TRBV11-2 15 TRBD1 CASSLYGMAAGGAFF TGTGCCAGCAGCTTGTACGGGATGGCGGCAGGGGGGGCTTTCTTT
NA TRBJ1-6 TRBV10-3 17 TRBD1 CAISEFRPGQGTSPLHF TGTGCCATCAGTGAGTTCCGTCCGGGACAGGGGACTTCACCCCTCCACTTT
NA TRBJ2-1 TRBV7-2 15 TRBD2 CASRYGGASYNEQFF TGTGCCAGCAGATACGGGGGGGCTAGCTACAATGAGCAGTTCTTC
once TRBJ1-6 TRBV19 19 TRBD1 CASSGLGQGGPRPNSPLHF TGTGCCAGTAGTGGACTCGGACAGGGCGGTCCCAGACCTAATTCACCCCTCCACTTT
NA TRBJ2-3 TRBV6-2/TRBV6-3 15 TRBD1 CASSSWGQGTDTQYF TGTGCCAGCAGTTCCTGGGGACAGGGGACAGATACGCAGTATTTT
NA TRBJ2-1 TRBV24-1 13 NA CATQGQEGYEQFF TGTGCCACCCAAGGACAGGAGGGGTATGAGCAGTTCTTC
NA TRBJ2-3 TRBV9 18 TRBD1 CASSVLDRPTYSTDTQYF TGTGCCAGCAGCGTTTTGGACAGGCCTACCTATAGCACAGATACGCAGTATTTT
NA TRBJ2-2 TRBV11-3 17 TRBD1 CASSLATGSRNTGELFF TGTGCCAGCAGCTTAGCGACAGGGAGCCGGAACACCGGGGAGCTGTTTTTT
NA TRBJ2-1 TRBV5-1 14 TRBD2 CASRREPSYNEQFF TGCGCTTCTCGGCGGGAGCCATCCTACAATGAGCAGTTCTTC
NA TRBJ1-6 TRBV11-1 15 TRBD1 CASSAATGVGSPLHF TGTGCCAGCAGCGCCGCCACAGGGGTAGGCTCACCCCTCCACTTT
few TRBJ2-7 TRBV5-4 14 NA CASRDQKEQGPQYF TGTGCCAGCAGGGATCAGAAGGAACAGGGCCCTCAGTACTTC
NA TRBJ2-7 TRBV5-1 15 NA CASSLQGAALGEQYF TGCGCCAGCAGCTTGCAAGGGGCCGCACTGGGCGAGCAGTACTTC
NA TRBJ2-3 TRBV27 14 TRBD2 CASRRERGTDTQYF TGTGCCAGCCGCCGCGAGCGGGGGACAGATACGCAGTATTTT
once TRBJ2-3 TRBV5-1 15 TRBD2 CASSLGWTSADTQYF TGCGCCAGCAGCTTGGGCTGGACTAGCGCAGATACGCAGTATTTT
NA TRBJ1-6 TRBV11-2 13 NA CASSFAGNSPLHF TGTGCCAGCAGCTTTGCGGGGAATTCACCCCTCCACTTT
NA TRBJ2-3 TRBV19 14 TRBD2 CASRDSGGTDTQYF TGTGCCAGTAGGGATAGCGGGGGCACAGATACGCAGTATTTT
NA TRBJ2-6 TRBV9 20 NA CASSVATANREYSGANVLTF TGTGCCAGCAGCGTAGCTACGGCCAATCGGGAATACTCTGGGGCCAACGTCCTGACTTTC
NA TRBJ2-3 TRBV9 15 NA CASSVRGPSTDTQYF TGTGCCAGCAGCGTAAGGGGCCCGAGCACAGATACGCAGTATTTT
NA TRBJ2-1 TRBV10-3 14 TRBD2 CASALAGRHNEQFF TGTGCCAGCGCACTAGCGGGGAGACACAATGAGCAGTTCTTC
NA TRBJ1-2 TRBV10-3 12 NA CATQPSNYGYTF TGTGCCACCCAACCGAGTAACTATGGCTACACCTTC
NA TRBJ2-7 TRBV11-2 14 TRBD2 CASATGTSGYEQYF TGTGCCAGCGCAACCGGGACTAGCGGGTACGAGCAGTACTTC
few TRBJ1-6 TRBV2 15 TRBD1 CASSEVTGNYSPLHF TGTGCCAGCAGTGAAGTGACAGGGAATTATTCACCCCTCCACTTT
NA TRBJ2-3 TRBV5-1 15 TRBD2 CASSSGLAGADTQYF TGCGCCAGCAGTTCCGGACTAGCGGGAGCCGATACGCAGTATTTT
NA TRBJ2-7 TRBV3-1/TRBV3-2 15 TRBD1 CASSLHPGQGGEQYF TGTGCCAGCAGCCTCCACCCGGGACAGGGAGGCGAGCAGTACTTC
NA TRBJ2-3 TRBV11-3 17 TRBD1 CASSPGTGGMNTDTQYF TGTGCCAGCAGCCCTGGGACAGGGGGGATGAACACAGATACGCAGTATTTT
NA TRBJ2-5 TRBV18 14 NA CASSPGLAPETQYF TGTGCCAGCTCACCCGGACTGGCTCCTGAGACCCAGTACTTC
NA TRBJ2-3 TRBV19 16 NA CASSPVIGRITDTQYF TGTGCCAGTAGTCCTGTGATCGGCAGGATCACAGATACGCAGTATTTT
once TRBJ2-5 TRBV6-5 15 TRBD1 CASSRVGTAQETQYF TGTGCCAGCAGCCGCGTCGGGACAGCCCAAGAGACCCAGTACTTC
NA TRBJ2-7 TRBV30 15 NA CAWIRGGAGTYEQYF TGTGCCTGGATTCGAGGCGGGGCAGGAACCTACGAGCAGTACTTC
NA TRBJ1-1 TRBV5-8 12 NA CASSPQKTEAFF TGTGCCAGCAGCCCCCAAAAAACTGAAGCTTTCTTT
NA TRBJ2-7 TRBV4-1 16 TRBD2 CASSPLIARGSYEQYF TGCGCCAGCAGCCCCCTAATTGCTCGCGGGAGCTACGAGCAGTACTTC
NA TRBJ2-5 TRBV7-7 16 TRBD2 CASSLGLAGGQETQYF TGTGCTAGCAGCTTAGGTCTAGCGGGAGGACAAGAGACCCAGTACTTC
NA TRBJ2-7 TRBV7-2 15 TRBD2 CASSDPGLASYEQYF TGTGCCAGCAGCGACCCGGGACTAGCTTCCTACGAGCAGTACTTC
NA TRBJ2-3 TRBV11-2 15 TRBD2 CASSRDYRSTDTQYF TGTGCCAGCAGTAGGGACTATCGATCCACAGATACGCAGTATTTT
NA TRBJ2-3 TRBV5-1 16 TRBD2 CASSRTSGGATDTQYF TGCGCCAGCAGCCGGACTAGCGGGGGGGCCACAGATACGCAGTATTTT
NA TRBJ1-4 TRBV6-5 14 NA CATRRQANNEKLFF TGTGCCACCCGGCGACAGGCCAATAATGAAAAACTGTTTTTT
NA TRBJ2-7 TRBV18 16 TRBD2 CASSSTSGGKDYEQYF TGTGCCAGCTCATCGACTAGCGGGGGGAAGGACTACGAGCAGTACTTC
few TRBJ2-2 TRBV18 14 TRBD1 CASIKGQGTGELFF TGTGCCAGCATAAAAGGACAGGGCACCGGGGAGCTGTTTTTT
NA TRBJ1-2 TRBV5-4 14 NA CASSLDWLNYGYTF TGTGCCAGCAGCTTGGATTGGCTTAACTATGGCTACACCTTC
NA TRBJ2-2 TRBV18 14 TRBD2 CASSPASGTGELFF TGTGCCAGCTCTCCCGCTAGCGGCACCGGGGAGCTGTTTTTT
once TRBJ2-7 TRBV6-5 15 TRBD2 CASVSPRGGSYEQYF TGTGCCAGCGTGAGTCCACGGGGGGGCTCCTACGAGCAGTACTTC
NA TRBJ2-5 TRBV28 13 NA CASSLRGLETQYF TGTGCCAGCAGTTTGCGGGGTCTAGAGACCCAGTACTTC
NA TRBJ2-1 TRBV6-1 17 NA CASSEDPQGTLYNEQFF TGTGCCAGCAGTGAGGACCCACAGGGAACCCTTTACAATGAGCAGTTCTTC
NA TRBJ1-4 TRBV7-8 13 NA CASSVQGREKLFF TGTGCCAGCAGCGTTCAGGGTAGGGAAAAACTGTTTTTT
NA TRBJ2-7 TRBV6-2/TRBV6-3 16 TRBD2 CASSGGAAGEVDEQYF TGTGCCAGCAGCGGTGGCGCGGCGGGAGAGGTAGACGAGCAGTACTTC